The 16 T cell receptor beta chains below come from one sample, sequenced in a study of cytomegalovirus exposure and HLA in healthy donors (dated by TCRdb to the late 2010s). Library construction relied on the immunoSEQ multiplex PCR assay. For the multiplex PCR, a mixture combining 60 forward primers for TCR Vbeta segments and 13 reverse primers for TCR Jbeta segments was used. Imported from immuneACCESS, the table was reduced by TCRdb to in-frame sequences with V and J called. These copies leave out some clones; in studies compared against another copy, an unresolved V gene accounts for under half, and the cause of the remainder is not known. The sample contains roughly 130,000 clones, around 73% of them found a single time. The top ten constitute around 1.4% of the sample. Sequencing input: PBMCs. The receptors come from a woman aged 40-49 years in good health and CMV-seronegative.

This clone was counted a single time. The CDR3 sequence is CASSQNPNIPNTEAFF. The CDR3 DNA reads TGCGCCAGCAGCCAGAACCCGAACATACCGAACACTGAAGCTTTCTTT. The genes are TRBV4-1 and TRBJ1-1, with unresolved D. V dropped 3 bases and J dropped 1 base, with 15 bases sitting between them. This CDR3 is 16 amino acids long. Germline CDR1 is MGHRA and CDR2 is YSYEKL.

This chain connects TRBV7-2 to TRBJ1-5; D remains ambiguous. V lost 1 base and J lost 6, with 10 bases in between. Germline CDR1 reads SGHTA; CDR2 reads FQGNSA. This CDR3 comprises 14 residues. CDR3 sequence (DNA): TGTGCCAGCAGCTTAGGAGGAATCAGTCAGCCCCAGCATTTT. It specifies CASSLGGISQPQHF.

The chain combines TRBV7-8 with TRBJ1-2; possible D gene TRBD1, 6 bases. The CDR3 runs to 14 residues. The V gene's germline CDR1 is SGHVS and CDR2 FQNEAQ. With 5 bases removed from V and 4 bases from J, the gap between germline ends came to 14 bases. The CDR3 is CASSPHGGLYGYTF. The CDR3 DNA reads TGTGCCAGCAGCCCCCACGGGGGGCTCTATGGCTACACCTTC.

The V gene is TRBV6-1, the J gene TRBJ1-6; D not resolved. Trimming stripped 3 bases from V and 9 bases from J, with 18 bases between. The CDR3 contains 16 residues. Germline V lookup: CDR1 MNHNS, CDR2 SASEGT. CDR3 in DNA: TGTGCCAGCAGTGATCGTTTGCGGGCGCGGGGTTCACCCCTCCACTTT. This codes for CASSDRLRARGSPLHF.

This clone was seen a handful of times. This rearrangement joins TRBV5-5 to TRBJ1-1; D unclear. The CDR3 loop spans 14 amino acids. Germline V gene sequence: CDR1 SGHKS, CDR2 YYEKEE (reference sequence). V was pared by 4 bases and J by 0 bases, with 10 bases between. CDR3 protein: CASSPQIMNTEAFF. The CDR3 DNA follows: TGTGCCAGCAGCCCACAGATAATGAACACTGAAGCTTTCTTT.

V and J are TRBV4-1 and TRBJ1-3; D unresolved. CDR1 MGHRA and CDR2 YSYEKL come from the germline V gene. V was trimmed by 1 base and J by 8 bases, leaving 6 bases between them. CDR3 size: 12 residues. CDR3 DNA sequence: TGCGCCAGCAGCCAAGGTCCGGACACCATATATTTT. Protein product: CASSQGPDTIYF.

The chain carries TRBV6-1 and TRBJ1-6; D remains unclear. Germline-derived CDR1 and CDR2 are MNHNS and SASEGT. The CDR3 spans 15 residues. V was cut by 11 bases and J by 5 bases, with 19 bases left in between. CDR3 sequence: CAHKIGDLDNSPLHF. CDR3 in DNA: TGTGCCCATAAAATAGGAGACCTTGATAATTCACCCCTCCACTTT.

The CDR3 is CASSRLGLAGDKADTQYF. CDR3 in DNA: TGCGCCAGCAGCCGTTTGGGACTAGCGGGGGATAAGGCAGATACGCAGTATTTT. The chain employs TRBV4-1 and TRBJ2-3; 14 bases fit TRBD2. The CDR3 loop spans 18 amino acids. Germline assignment: CDR1 MGHRA and CDR2 YSYEKL. Losses at the gene ends were 4 bases for V and 4 bases for J; bases not matched to a gene: 10.

CDR3 sequence reads: CASSKGGGIINQPQHF. The CDR3 coding sequence is TGTGCCAGTAGTAAAGGGGGCGGGATAATCAATCAGCCCCAGCATTTT. The rearrangement joins TRBV19 to TRBJ1-5; 7 nucleotides match TRBD1. The V and J ends lost 4 bases and 3 bases, in that order; junction bases with no gene match: 9. The CDR3 loop spans 16 amino acids. Germline V gene sequence: CDR1 LNHDA, CDR2 SQIVND (reference sequence).

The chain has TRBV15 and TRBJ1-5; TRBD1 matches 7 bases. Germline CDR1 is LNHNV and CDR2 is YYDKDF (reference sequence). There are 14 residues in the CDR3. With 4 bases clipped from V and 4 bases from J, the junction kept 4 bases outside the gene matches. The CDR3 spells CATSTRQGNQPQHF. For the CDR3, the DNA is TGTGCCACCAGCACCCGACAGGGAAATCAGCCCCAGCATTTT. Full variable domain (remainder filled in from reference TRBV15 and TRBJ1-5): DAMVIQNPRYQVTQFGKPVTLSCSQTLNHNVMYWYQQKSSQAPKLLFHYYDKDFNNEADTPDNFQSRRPNTSFCFLDIRSPGLGDTAMYLCATSTRQGNQPQHFGDGTRLSIL.

The CDR3 sequence is CASSLDGGQGGLQEAFF. CDR3 DNA: TGTGCCAGCAGCTTAGATGGGGGACAGGGTGGACTCCAAGAAGCTTTCTTT. The chain recombines TRBV11-1 with TRBJ1-1; 9 nucleotides match TRBD1. The CDR3 is 17 amino acids. Germline lookup yields CDR1 SGHAT and CDR2 FQDESV (reference sequence). V gave up 1 base and J gave up 8 bases; unmatched junction bases: 14.

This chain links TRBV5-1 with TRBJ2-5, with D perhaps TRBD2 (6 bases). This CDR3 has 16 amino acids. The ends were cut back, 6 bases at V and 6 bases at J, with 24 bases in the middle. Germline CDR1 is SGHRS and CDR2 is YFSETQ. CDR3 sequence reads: CASTSDRDFSMQTQYF. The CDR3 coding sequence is TGCGCCAGCACCTCCGACCGGGACTTCAGTATGCAGACCCAGTACTTC.

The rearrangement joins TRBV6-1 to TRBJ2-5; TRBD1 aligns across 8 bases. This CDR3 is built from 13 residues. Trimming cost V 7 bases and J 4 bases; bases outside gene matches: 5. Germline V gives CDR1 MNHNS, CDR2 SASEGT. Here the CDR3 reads CASTRTGRETQYF. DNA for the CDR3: TGTGCCAGCACCCGGACAGGGCGAGAGACCCAGTACTTC.

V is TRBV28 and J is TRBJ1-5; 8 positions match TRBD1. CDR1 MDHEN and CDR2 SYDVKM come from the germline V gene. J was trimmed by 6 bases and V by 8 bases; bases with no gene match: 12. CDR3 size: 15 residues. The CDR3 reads CASHAGQGGSQPQHF. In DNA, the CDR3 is TGTGCCAGCCATGCCGGACAGGGAGGATCTCAGCCCCAGCATTTT.

CDR3 nucleotides: TGTGCCAGCAGTGAAGGGATCATGGGATACGACAGGGGGAACACTGAAGCTTTCTTT. Protein product: CASSEGIMGYDRGNTEAFF. The V call is TRBV6-1, the J call TRBJ1-1, with TRBD1 matching over 8 bases. This CDR3 has 19 amino acids. The germline gives CDR1 MNHNS, CDR2 SASEGT. Trimming removed 1 base from V and 1 base from J; junction bases left unmatched: 14.

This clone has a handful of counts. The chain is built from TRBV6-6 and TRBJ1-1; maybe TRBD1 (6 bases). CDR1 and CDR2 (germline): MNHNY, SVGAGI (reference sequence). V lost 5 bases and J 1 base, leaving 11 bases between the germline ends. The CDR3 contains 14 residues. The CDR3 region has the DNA TGTGCCAGCAGTCCCGGGACAAAGAACACTGAAGCTTTCTTT. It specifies CASSPGTKNTEAFF.